This is a list of T cell receptor beta chains from one sample in a study of shared clonotypes between healthy human individuals. Assay used: immunoSEQ multiplex PCR; TCRdb lists only in-frame clones, some missing. The sample contains about 79,000 clones, about 61% of which appear only once. Source material: memory CD8+ T cells sorted from blood. These receptors all come from a man under 40 in good health. Each CDR3 is given with its conserved first and last residue. A D gene is named only where the DNA matches it firmly. A row's size may be missing; if present it is once, few, many or a size class.

V	J	size	length	D	CDR3	DNA
TRBV15	TRBJ2-7	NA	16	NA	CATSRVYSQGLREQYF	TGTGCCACCAGCAGAGTGTATTCCCAAGGGCTGCGCGAGCAGTACTTC
TRBV6-5	TRBJ2-7	NA	13	NA	CASSYEKEDEQYF	TGTGCCAGCAGTTATGAAAAAGAGGACGAGCAGTACTTC
TRBV27	TRBJ1-5	once	13	NA	CASSLIFDQPQHF	TGTGCCAGCAGTTTGATCTTTGATCAGCCCCAGCATTTT
TRBV7-9	TRBJ2-5	NA	16	TRBD1	CASSPQGPENQETQYF	TGTGCCAGCAGCCCACAGGGGCCTGAAAACCAAGAGACCCAGTACTTC
TRBV27	TRBJ2-7	once	14	NA	CASSPMTTPYEQYF	TGTGCCAGCAGTCCAATGACTACCCCCTACGAGCAGTACTTC
TRBV6-5	TRBJ2-1	NA	13	NA	CASSFRSYNEQFF	TGTGCCAGCAGTTTTAGATCCTACAATGAGCAGTTCTTC
TRBV4-2	TRBJ2-7	few	13	NA	CASSPGDGYEQYF	TGTGCCAGCAGCCCGGGGGACGGCTACGAGCAGTACTTC
TRBV5-1	TRBJ2-6	NA	17	NA	CASSHSSVQSRANVLTF	TGCGCCAGCTCACACTCATCGGTTCAAAGTCGGGCCAACGTCCTGACTTTC
TRBV6-5	TRBJ2-2	few	14	NA	CASSYSPNTGELFF	TGTGCCAGCAGTTACTCCCCGAACACCGGGGAGCTGTTTTTT
TRBV5-4	TRBJ2-7	NA	16	TRBD2	CASSLPGGGSSYEQYF	TGTGCCAGCAGCTTGCCGGGGGGAGGTTCCTCCTACGAGCAGTACTTC
TRBV5-1	TRBJ1-4	NA	18	NA	CASSLGSLGSPTNEKLFF	TGCGCCAGCAGCTTGGGGAGCTTAGGAAGCCCAACTAATGAAAAACTGTTTTTT
TRBV29-1	TRBJ2-3	NA	14	TRBD2	CSARTSGSTDTQYF	TGCAGCGCGAGGACTAGCGGTAGCACAGATACGCAGTATTTT
TRBV19	TRBJ2-3	NA	16	TRBD2	CASSNGLASFTDTQYF	TGTGCCAGTAGTAATGGACTAGCGAGCTTCACAGATACGCAGTATTTT
TRBV7-8	TRBJ2-1	NA	14	NA	CASSRTAPNDEQFF	TGTGCCAGCAGTCGAACAGCTCCTAACGATGAGCAGTTCTTC
TRBV10-2	TRBJ1-1	NA	13	NA	CASRSGWNTEAFF	TGCGCCAGCAGGTCAGGGTGGAACACTGAAGCTTTCTTT
TRBV7-8	TRBJ2-1	NA	14	TRBD2	CASSAPGLEMRQFF	TGTGCCAGCAGCGCCCCGGGACTAGAGATGAGGCAGTTCTTC
TRBV27	TRBJ2-7	NA	13	NA	CASSGYFRTEQYF	TGTGCCAGCAGTGGTTACTTCCGGACGGAGCAGTACTTC
TRBV6-5	TRBJ1-2	few	14	TRBD1	CASSATGGAYGYTF	TGTGCCAGCAGTGCGACAGGGGGCGCGTATGGCTACACCTTC
TRBV15	TRBJ1-3	NA	16	TRBD1	CATSRDQGDSGNTIYF	TGTGCCACCAGCAGAGACCAGGGGGATTCTGGAAACACCATATATTTT
TRBV5-6	TRBJ2-7	NA	16	NA	CASSLGGDVSSYEQYF	TGTGCCAGCAGCTTGGGGGGAGACGTGAGCTCCTACGAGCAGTACTTC
TRBV5-1	TRBJ2-7	many	14	NA	CASSAVDPLYEQYF	TGCGCCAGCAGCGCCGTGGACCCTCTCTACGAGCAGTACTTC
TRBV7-9	TRBJ2-1	NA	13	NA	CASSFTVGSEQFF	TGTGCCAGCAGCTTTACCGTAGGTTCTGAGCAGTTCTTC
TRBV7-8	TRBJ2-1	NA	17	TRBD2	CASTLLYSGDRYNEQFF	TGTGCCAGCACCCTCCTCTATAGCGGGGATCGCTACAATGAGCAGTTCTTC
TRBV7-2	TRBJ2-7	few	15	TRBD2	CASTHGPSGSYEQYF	TGTGCCAGCACTCACGGCCCTAGCGGCTCCTACGAGCAGTACTTC
TRBV6-5	TRBJ2-3	NA	14	NA	CASSPPVLGDTQYF	TGTGCCAGCAGTCCTCCGGTGCTCGGGGATACGCAGTATTTT
TRBV10-1	TRBJ2-3	NA	16	NA	CASSESMGQGTDTQYF	TGCGCCAGCAGTGAGTCGATGGGGCAGGGAACAGATACGCAGTATTTT
TRBV7-8	TRBJ2-2	NA	16	TRBD1	CASSLTGQGISGELFF	TGTGCCAGCAGCTTGACCGGACAGGGTATTTCCGGGGAGCTGTTTTTT
TRBV4-1	TRBJ2-6	few	19	TRBD2	CASSQQAGGPGSGANVLTF	TGCGCCAGCAGCCAACAAGCGGGAGGGCCTGGTTCCGGGGCCAACGTCCTGACTTTC
TRBV6-5	TRBJ2-2	few	15	NA	CASSPGQPSAGELFF	TGTGCCAGCAGCCCAGGACAGCCGTCAGCAGGGGAGCTGTTTTTT
TRBV7-9	TRBJ2-1	NA	16	NA	CASSPSDGPSYNEQFF	TGTGCCAGCAGCCCGAGCGACGGACCCTCCTACAATGAGCAGTTCTTC
TRBV25-1	TRBJ2-7	once	17	NA	CASSGSSRQEGEYEQYF	TGTGCCAGCAGTGGCTCCTCCCGGCAGGAAGGAGAATACGAGCAGTACTTC